This T cell receptor (beta chain) derives from a study of tumor-infiltrating lymphocytes in primary liver carcinoma (dated by TCRdb to 2016 to 2017). Notes on the research overall: Surgical resection was performed in China between November 2015 and March 2016 on about 5 patients with histopathologically diagnosed primary liver carcinoma. The five patients, three men and two women aged 30 to 69 years, had hepatocellular carcinoma (four) or combined HCC and intrahepatic cholangiocarcinoma (one). Tumors of the five patients were stage T1-T3 N0M0 with maximum diameters of roughly 4.2 to 11 cm. Each sample produced about 3.5 to 8 million productive TCRbeta reads, and read depth showed no significant difference between tissue types. For each liver tumor, the study sampled five regions along with adjacent normal tissue and blood, and applied TCRbeta repertoire sequencing, expression microarrays and whole-exome sequencing. TCRbeta repertoire sequencing covered roughly 35 specimens from 5 patients: approximately 25 tumor regions, 5 adjacent noncancerous liver tissues and 5 peripheral blood samples. High reproducibility was observed for the technical replicate repertoires, with mean shared-clone rates approximately 0.9 and correlation coefficients above 0.98. General conclusions and limits of the study: Pairs of tumor regions showed greater repertoire overlap (mean about 36%) than tumor-adjacent pairs (roughly 17%) or tumor-blood pairs (roughly 15%), which is consistent with antigen-driven expansion. Because sequencing covered only the TCR beta chain and unpaired alpha chains were not captured, true repertoire diversity is likely underestimated. Only a few patients were included in the study, and the authors note that the findings should be validated in a larger study. Bulk unsorted samples precluded comparing CD4+ and CD8+ T cell repertoires. Compared with blood, tumors had a significantly larger share of the repertoire taken up by the top 250 clones (p = 0.039).

Including cysteine and phenylalanine, the CDR3 has 14 amino acids. Kept here is only the CDR3 DNA, which spans 42 bases and is read in frame from base 1. The junction shows trimming of 1 base on V and 3 bases on J, plus 10 bases between the germline ends. Blood RNA was extracted from unsorted whole blood using TRIzol reagent, and germline DNA was obtained with the DNeasy Blood & Tissue kit. Patients had chronic HBV infection and were treatment-naive at sampling. Before surgery, roughly 4.2 milliliters of peripheral blood were drawn into K2EDTA tubes. This clonotype appeared many times. Its antigen is not yet known. Base qualities were left out, and no much larger clone turns up one base away. A constant-region primer and ProtoScript II reverse transcriptase were used to reverse-transcribe TCRbeta-specific cDNA from around 540 ng total RNA. Construction of the TCRbeta libraries relied on three nested rounds of multiplex PCR, following a slightly modified ARM-PCR procedure. Each of the first two PCR rounds ran for about 10 cycles and used multiplex TRBV1-TRBV30 forward primers together with a Cbeta reverse primer. Sample barcodes and Illumina adapters were attached in a final 25-cycle PCR using Deep VentR polymerase. Before sequencing, amplicons of 200-500 bp were gel-purified using a QIAquick gel extraction kit. An Illumina HiSeq 2500 was used to sequence the TCRbeta amplicons, generating 250-bp paired-end reads. The original pipeline was this. To recover full CDR3 sequences, reads were quality-trimmed using Trimmomatic v0.33 and paired reads were then merged using FLASH v1.2.11. MiGEC v1.2.1b assigned V, D and J germline segments to the rearranged TCRbeta sequences. VDJtools v1.0.0 computed clonotype statistics and Shannon-Wiener diversity indices. Except for diversity analysis, only the 250 most abundant clonotypes of each sample were used in subsequent analyses to reduce sampling bias. TCRdb reprocessing: public reads trimmed at Q25 with fastp, clones called with MiXCR, in-frame beta chains kept. Records with the same CDR3 protein are collapsed into one entry carrying the most frequent genes and DNA. These V and J calls originate from TCRdb's pipeline instead of the authors' own analysis. In all, the sample holds 300,000 to 400,000 distinct CDR3 sequences, and more than 55% of those were seen once. The ten largest clones capture roughly 8.6% of the sample.

The sequence derives from a man between 35 and 55 years old with primary liver carcinoma and hepatitis B virus infection. The sample taken for sequencing was peripheral blood. The V and J segments used are TRBV12-3 or TRBV12-4 and TRBJ2-7; the D gene may be TRBD1 or TRBD2, since each aligns over 5 bases. The DNA sequence is given as TGTGCCAGCAGTTTAGGTGGGGACCTCTACGAGCAGTACTTC. This sequence encodes CASSLGGDLYEQYF.